There are many counts of the clone carrying this TCR beta chain. The data stem from a study of regulatory T cells in long-lasting Graves disease. With iRepertoire HTBI primers and Arm-PCR of CDR3 regions, TCR beta libraries were built. TCRdb fed the multiplex PCR reads into MiXCR, producing one record per CDR3 protein. The repertoire holds 400,000 to 450,000 distinct CDR3 sequences, with over 15% as singletons. Time point in this sample: newly diagnosed GD, antithyroid drugs for less than 3 months. Isolated PBMC RNA provided the starting material for the TCR library. The CDR3 runs 16 residues. Trimming removed 2 bases from V and 8 bases from J, with 21 bases in between. Germline V gene data show CDR1 as KGHSH and CDR2 as LQKENI. A further study also used this sample, focusing on T cells in Graves' hyperthyroidism and ophthalmopathy.

This sequence originates from a woman between 25 and 40 years old with Graves disease. This rearrangement joins TRBV18 to TRBJ1-2; TRBD1 is a possible D gene (5 bases). The sample was peripheral blood mononuclear cells (PBMCs), taken at new diagnosis, from a patient treated with antithyroid drugs. CDR3 in DNA: TGTGCCAGCTCACCATGGCGAGACACTCGGGCAGGGGGCTACACCTTC. Translation gives CASSPWRDTRAGGYTF.